Presented here are 22 T cell receptor beta chains from one specimen sequenced in a study of T-cell memory formation after mild COVID-19. TCRdb passed the 5' RACE reads through MiXCR, listing each CDR3 protein once. The data hold about 600,000 distinct CDR3 sequences, with less than 25% observed a single time. Sequenced material: PBMCs or a T cell subset sorted from them (not recorded which). The receptor set was obtained from an adult woman who had mild COVID-19 (a few samples of this study predate the infection). Cell type and time point are not known.

This chain uses TRBV4-1 with TRBJ2-1, with 7 bases that match TRBD1. Losses at the gene ends were 1 base for V and 10 bases for J; bases not matched to a gene: 13. Germline V gene data show CDR1 as MGHRA and CDR2 as YSYEKL. This CDR3 spans 16 amino acids. The CDR3 protein is CASSQVLTRGLGEQFF. In nucleotides, the CDR3 is TGCGCCAGCAGCCAAGTTCTCACTAGGGGGCTCGGAGAGCAGTTCTTC.

There are a few counts of this clonotype. This chain uses TRBV4-2 with TRBJ2-5, with 11 positions matching TRBD2. CDR3 length: 18 amino acids. Germline values: CDR1 LGHNA, CDR2 YNFKEQ. The V segment lost 4 bases and the J segment 5 bases; nucleotides outside the gene matches: 15. The CDR3 nucleotides read TGTGCCAGCAGCCGTAGCGGGGGGGCTACGGCCTCCAGTGAGACCCAGTACTTC. It yields the protein CASSRSGGATASSETQYF.

This clonotype was counted between two and nine times. The chain carries TRBV19 and TRBJ1-5; D uncertain. The germline V gene encodes CDR1 LNHDA and CDR2 SQIVND (reference sequence). V shed 8 bases and J shed 9 bases, with 11 bases lying between them. CDR3 length: 11 amino acids. In DNA, the CDR3 is TGTGCCAGTGGATACGGACCGCCCCAGCATTTT. Residues: CASGYGPPQHF.

The chain is built from TRBV7-2 and TRBJ2-1, with D possibly TRBD2 on 6 matching bases. Trimming stripped 5 bases from V and 12 bases from J, with 11 bases between. The CDR3 is 11 amino acids. Per the germline V gene, CDR1 is SGHTA and CDR2 is FQGNSA. The CDR3 protein is CASSRDSRQFF. The DNA of the CDR3 is TGTGCCAGCAGCCGGGACTCGCGGCAGTTCTTC.

The chain recombines TRBV15 with TRBJ2-7; TRBD1 aligns across 8 bases. Germline V gives CDR1 LNHNV, CDR2 YYDKDF (reference sequence). After removal of 1 base from V and 5 bases from J, the junction contained 16 bases not matched to a gene. The CDR3 loop spans 18 amino acids. CDR3 nucleotides: TGTGCCACCAGCAGAGGCCCGGACAGGGAATACCGTGGGGACGAGCAGTACTTC. Translation: CATSRGPDREYRGDEQYF. The full variable domain, completed using reference TRBV15 and TRBJ2-7, is DAMVIQNPRYQVTQFGKPVTLSCSQTLNHNVMYWYQQKSSQAPKLLFHYYDKDFNNEADTPDNFQSRRPNTSFCFLDIRSPGLGDTAMYLCATSRGPDREYRGDEQYFGPGTRLTVT.

This chain links TRBV29-1 with TRBJ1-1; weak D call: TRBD1 (5 bases). CDR3 length: 13 residues. Trimming left V 3 bases short and J 2 bases short, with 10 bases between. Germline assignment: CDR1 SQVTM and CDR2 ANQGSEA. For the CDR3, the DNA is TGCAGCGTTGATGGGGGGAAAAACACTGAAGCTTTCTTT. As protein: CSVDGGKNTEAFF.

The chain combines TRBV6-6 with TRBJ2-6; no firm D call. Per the germline V gene, CDR1 is MNHNY and CDR2 is SVGAGI (reference sequence). This CDR3 region has 13 residues. V was pared by 8 bases and J by 4 bases, with 9 bases between. The CDR3 coding sequence is TGTGCCAGCTTGGGAACCGGGGCCAACGTCCTGACTTTC. It yields the protein CASLGTGANVLTF.

The chain recombines TRBV7-9 with TRBJ2-7; no clear D gene. The germline CDR1 and CDR2 sequences are SEHNR and FQNEAQ (reference sequence). CDR3 length equals 14 residues. Between the trimmed V and J ends, which lost 0 bases and 2 bases, there was a span of 8 bases. CDR3: CASSLADPAYEQYF. CDR3 coding DNA: TGTGCCAGCAGCTTAGCGGACCCCGCCTACGAGCAGTACTTC.

This clonotype occurred a few times. V usage is TRBV29-1 and J usage is TRBJ2-7; the match to TRBD2 covers 13 bases. The germline gives CDR1 SQVTM, CDR2 ANQGSEA. V was clipped by 6 bases and J by 6 bases; unmatched bases: 5. This CDR3 region has 13 residues. In DNA, the CDR3 is TGCAGCGTCCGACTAGCGGGAGGCCCCGAGCAGTACTTC. This codes for CSVRLAGGPEQYF.

This clonotype was seen only a few times. This chain connects TRBV20-1 to TRBJ2-5; 11 nucleotides line up with TRBD2. With 4 bases clipped from V and 5 bases from J, the junction kept 12 bases outside the gene matches. The CDR3 extends over 16 amino acids. Germline-derived CDR1 and CDR2 are DFQATT and SNEGSKA (reference sequence). CDR3 DNA sequence: TGCAGTGCTATAGTACTAGCGGGAGTTGTTACGGAGACCCAGTACTTC. It is translated as CSAIVLAGVVTETQYF.

This clonotype was observed a single time. The chain employs TRBV7-2 and TRBJ2-7; 9 bases agree with TRBD2. V dropped 5 bases and J dropped 3; count of bases not matched to a gene: 14. Germline CDR1 SGHTA, CDR2 FQGNSA. The CDR3 extends over 17 amino acids. In nucleotides, the CDR3 is TGTGCCAGCAGCCGCAAGCACCGGACTAGCGACGTCTACGAGCAGTACTTC. It encodes CASSRKHRTSDVYEQYF.

This clonotype has just a few counts. V is TRBV7-6 and J is TRBJ2-7; 9 bases map to TRBD2. Trimming took 4 bases from V and 6 from J; bases not matched to a gene: 7. Germline CDR1 and CDR2: SGHVS and FNYEAQ. The CDR3 runs to 14 residues. The CDR3 spells CASSSSGRPIEQYF. CDR3 bases: TGTGCCAGCAGCTCGAGCGGGAGGCCCATCGAGCAGTACTTC.

This clonotype was seen more than once but under ten times. The J gene is TRBJ2-3, the V gene TRBV20-1; the match to TRBD2 covers 14 bases. The CDR3 is made up of 16 amino acids. Germline CDR1 and CDR2: DFQATT and SNEGSKA (reference sequence). The CDR3 loop reads CSALATSGGDSGRQYF. CDR3 bases: TGCAGCGCACTCGCGACTAGCGGGGGGGACTCCGGGAGGCAGTATTTT.

This clonotype was seen more than once but under ten times. The chain couples TRBV20-1 to TRBJ2-1; possibly TRBD2 for D (5 bases). From germline, CDR1 is DFQATT and CDR2 SNEGSKA (reference sequence). The CDR3 totals 17 residues. V lost 8 bases and J 2 bases, leaving 25 bases between the germline ends. CDR3 protein: CSPLPGGGSGAYNEQFF. As DNA, the CDR3 is TGCAGTCCCCTACCGGGCGGCGGGTCTGGGGCCTACAATGAGCAGTTCTTC.

This clonotype was detected a few times. The V gene is TRBV4-1, the J gene TRBJ1-1; D is possibly TRBD1 (6 bases). The V and J ends lost 1 base and 6 bases respectively, with 15 bases between them. The CDR3 consists of 15 residues. Germline V CDR1 and CDR2: MGHRA, YSYEKL. CDR3 coding DNA: TGCGCCAGCAGCCAAGTGGGCCCGAGGGGGGCTGAAGCTTTCTTT. It translates to CASSQVGPRGAEAFF.

The chain recombines TRBV7-2 with TRBJ2-2; no clear D. V was cut by 1 base and J by 7 bases, with 4 bases left in between. The CDR3 runs 12 residues. Per the germline V gene, CDR1 is SGHTA and CDR2 is FQGNSA. The CDR3: CASSLDIGELFF. The CDR3 bases are TGTGCCAGCAGCTTAGATATCGGGGAGCTGTTTTTT.

The V and J genes are TRBV27 and TRBJ2-5; TRBD1 is a possible D gene (7 bases). This CDR3 region has 15 residues. The V gene's germline CDR1 is MNHEY and CDR2 SMNVEV (reference sequence). V was cut by 6 bases and J by 7 bases, with 21 bases left in between. The CDR3 protein is CASSLQGGSLGTQYF. CDR3 DNA sequence: TGTGCCAGCAGCCTTCAGGGGGGAAGTTTAGGGACCCAGTACTTC.

The chain couples TRBV12-3 or TRBV12-4 to TRBJ2-2; 9 nucleotides agree with TRBD1. V shed 6 bases and J 4 bases; nucleotides not matched to a gene: 6. CDR3 length: 15 residues. The CDR3 region is CASRQQGASTGELFF. CDR3 nucleotides: TGTGCCAGCAGGCAACAGGGGGCGAGCACCGGGGAGCTGTTTTTT.

The table lists this clonotype with many counts. This chain uses TRBV7-9 with TRBJ2-1; D unclear. V lost 3 bases and J 9 bases, leaving 3 bases between the germline ends. The CDR3 totals 10 residues. Germline CDR1 reads SEHNR; CDR2 reads FQNEAQ (reference sequence). The CDR3 DNA sequence: TGTGCCAGCAGCTTCGGTGAGCAGTTCTTC. As protein: CASSFGEQFF.

V usage is TRBV12-3 or TRBV12-4 and J usage is TRBJ2-7, with 11 bases aligning to TRBD1. The J segment lost 9 bases and the V segment lost 5 bases, leaving 12 bases of the junction unmatched. CDR3 length: 15 amino acids. The CDR3 loop reads CASSPGQGDLRGQYF. The CDR3 bases are TGTGCCAGCAGTCCGGGACAGGGGGACCTACGTGGGCAGTACTTC.

This clonotype occurred a few times. The chain combines TRBV7-8 with TRBJ2-2; D may be TRBD2 (6 bases). V gave up 2 bases and J gave up 4 bases, with 11 bases separating them. CDR1 SGHVS and CDR2 FQNEAQ come from the germline V gene. The CDR3 extends over 15 amino acids. The CDR3 is CASSLRLGGTGELFF. In nucleotides, the CDR3 is TGTGCCAGCAGCTTACGACTAGGCGGCACCGGGGAGCTGTTTTTT. The full variable domain, its missing parts supplied by reference TRBV7-8 and TRBJ2-2, is GAGVSQSPRYKVAKRGQDVALRCDPISGHVSLFWYQQALGQGPEFLTYFQNEAQLDKSGLPSDRFFAERPEGSVSTLKIQRTQQEDSAVYLCASSLRLGGTGELFFGEGSRLTVL.

A few counts support this clonotype. This chain uses TRBV7-9 with TRBJ1-2; D may be TRBD1 (5 bases). The CDR3 contains 16 residues. Germline V gene data show CDR1 as SEHNR and CDR2 as FQNEAQ (reference sequence). V lost 5 bases to trimming and J lost 14 bases, with 30 bases between them. CDR3 region: CASSPRRGAGVFVLTF. DNA of the CDR3: TGTGCCAGCAGCCCCCGGAGGGGCGCCGGGGTTTTCGTCTTGACCTTC.